Each of the 13 T cell receptor beta chains below was sequenced from the same sample in a study of early T cells in non-severe SARS-CoV-2 infection. In TCRdb, the 5' RACE reads were re-called with MiXCR into one record per CDR3 protein. The repertoire consists of more than 25,000 distinct CDR3 sequences, with less than 6.5% occurring once and the leading ten covering more than 5%. Sequencing input: whole blood. The receptors were sampled from an adult who was a healthcare worker with PCR-confirmed SARS-CoV-2 infection or an uninfected control (not recorded which).

This clonotype was counted at least ten times. V usage is TRBV12-3 or TRBV12-4 and J usage is TRBJ1-5; D is undetermined. The V end was cut by 3 bases, the J end by 3 bases, with 9 bases between. The CDR3 runs to 14 residues. CDR3 sequence (DNA): TGTGCCAGCAGTTTGGCCGGACCCAATCAGCCCCAGCATTTT. It yields the protein CASSLAGPNQPQHF.

The chain employs TRBV18 and TRBJ2-5, with a tentative D call TRBD1 (5 bases). Germline V CDR1 and CDR2: KGHSH, LQKENI. This CDR3 is built from 13 residues. The ends were cut back, 2 bases at V and 5 bases at J, with 9 bases in the middle. The CDR3, as DNA: TGTGCCAGCTCACCAACCAGACAGGAGACCCAGTACTTC. This sequence encodes CASSPTRQETQYF.

This clonotype is medium-sized in the sample. DNA of the CDR3: TGCAGTGCGTACTGGCAGAACCAAGAGACCCAGTACTTC. This sequence encodes CSAYWQNQETQYF. V usage is TRBV20-1 and J usage is TRBJ2-5; D remains ambiguous. The V and J ends lost 6 bases and 0 bases respectively, with 11 bases between them. The CDR3 runs to 13 residues. Germline lookup yields CDR1 DFQATT and CDR2 SNEGSKA (reference sequence).

This clonotype was counted only a few times. The chain is built from TRBV29-1 and TRBJ1-4; TRBD1 matches 8 bases. V lost 7 bases, J lost 3 bases, and 1 base stayed unmatched. Germline assignment: CDR1 SQVTM and CDR2 ANQGSEA. The length of the CDR3 is 12 residues. The CDR3 DNA reads TGCAGCGGGACAGGGTCTAATGAAAAACTGTTTTTT. This codes for CSGTGSNEKLFF.

This clonotype is medium-sized within its sample. The V and J genes are TRBV4-3 and TRBJ2-1; D is ambiguous. CDR1 is LGHNA and CDR2 is YSLEER in the germline V gene. Trimming shortened V by 0 bases and J by 5 bases, and 8 bases separated the two germline ends. The CDR3 has 14 residues. The DNA for the CDR3 is TGCGCCAGCAGCCAAGATCGGGCGGACAATGAGCAGTTCTTC. Translated: CASSQDRADNEQFF.

The V and J genes are TRBV6-1 and TRBJ2-1, with D perhaps matching TRBD1 (6 bases). The CDR3 is 12 amino acids. Trimming shortened V by 1 base and J by 9 bases, and 7 bases separated the two germline ends. CDR1 is MNHNS and CDR2 is SASEGT in the germline V gene. CDR3 in amino acids: CASSEEGGEQFF. The CDR3 region has the DNA TGTGCCAGCAGTGAAGAAGGGGGTGAGCAGTTCTTC.

This clonotype has ten or more counts. The chain couples TRBV9 to TRBJ2-1, with a weak D call TRBD1 (5 bases). Germline V gene lookup returns CDR1 SGDLS and CDR2 YYNGEE. V was clipped by 0 bases and J by 4 bases, with 14 bases between them. This CDR3 comprises 16 residues. The CDR3 spells CASSVDGRVGYNEQFF. The CDR3 coding sequence is TGTGCCAGCAGCGTAGATGGCAGGGTGGGATACAATGAGCAGTTCTTC.

In this sample, this clonotype turned up many times. The chain carries TRBV6-1 and TRBJ1-1; no reliable D call. CDR3 size: 15 residues. Looked up from germline, CDR1 is MNHNS and CDR2 is SASEGT. The ends were cut back, 0 bases at V and 1 base at J, with 9 bases in the middle. The CDR3 DNA reads as TGTGCCAGCAGTGAAGCCCTGACACGGAACACTGAAGCTTTCTTT. Translating it yields CASSEALTRNTEAFF.

This clonotype was counted at least ten times. The chain couples TRBV12-3 or TRBV12-4 to TRBJ2-1; TRBD2 might be the D (7 bases). V lost 3 bases and J 4 bases, leaving 16 bases between the germline ends. The CDR3 consists of 16 residues. The CDR3, as DNA: TGTGCCAGCAGTTTGTCGGGGGCGGGGGCGTACAATGAGCAGTTCTTC. The encoded protein is CASSLSGAGAYNEQFF.

In this sample, this clonotype turned up many times. The chain employs TRBV20-1 and TRBJ2-2; D is unclear. V lost 3 bases, J lost 6 bases, and 14 bases lay in between. Germline CDR1 reads DFQATT; CDR2 reads SNEGSKA (reference sequence). The CDR3 contains 14 residues. Here the CDR3 DNA reads TGCAGTGCTAGGTCCGTATCGAGACCCGGGGAGCTGTTTTTT. Its translation is CSARSVSRPGELFF.

V and J are TRBV7-2 and TRBJ1-4; tentative D call: TRBD1 (5 bases). The CDR3 length is 14 residues. Trimming left V 2 bases short and J 6 bases short, with 10 bases between. Germline V gene data show CDR1 as SGHTA and CDR2 as FQGNSA. The CDR3 region has the DNA TGTGCCAGCAGCTTAAGGGGACCCGATGAAAAACTGTTTTTT. It codes for CASSLRGPDEKLFF.

There are a few counts of this clonotype. The chain has TRBV29-1 and TRBJ1-1; no clear D gene. The CDR3 is made up of 13 amino acids. Per germline, CDR1 SQVTM and CDR2 ANQGSEA. Trimming removed 3 bases at V and 3 bases at J, with 11 bases between. CDR3 in amino acids: CSVEVSVDTEAFF. The CDR3 region has the DNA TGCAGCGTTGAGGTCAGCGTGGACACTGAAGCTTTCTTT.

In this sample, this clonotype turned up many times. V and J are TRBV7-2 and TRBJ1-3; weak D call: TRBD1 (5 bases). Germline loops: CDR1 SGHTA, CDR2 FQGNSA. The CDR3 covers 17 residues. The V gene lost 5 bases and the J gene lost 0 bases, with 17 bases spanning the gap. The CDR3 DNA sequence: TGTGCCAGCAGCCCTTCAGGGCCCCGCTCCTCTGGAAACACCATATATTTT. Protein sequence: CASSPSGPRSSGNTIYF.